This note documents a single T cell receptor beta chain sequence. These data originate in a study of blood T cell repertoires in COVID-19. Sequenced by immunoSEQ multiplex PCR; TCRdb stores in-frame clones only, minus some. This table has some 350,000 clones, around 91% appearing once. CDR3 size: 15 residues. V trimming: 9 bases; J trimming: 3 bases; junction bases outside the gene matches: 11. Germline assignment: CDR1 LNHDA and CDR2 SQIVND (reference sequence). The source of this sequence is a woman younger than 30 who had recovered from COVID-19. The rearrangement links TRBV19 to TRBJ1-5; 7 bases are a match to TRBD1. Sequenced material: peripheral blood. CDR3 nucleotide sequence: TGTGCCAGCACCCAACTAGGGGGCGTCAATCAGCCCCAGCATTTT. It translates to CASTQLGGVNQPQHF.